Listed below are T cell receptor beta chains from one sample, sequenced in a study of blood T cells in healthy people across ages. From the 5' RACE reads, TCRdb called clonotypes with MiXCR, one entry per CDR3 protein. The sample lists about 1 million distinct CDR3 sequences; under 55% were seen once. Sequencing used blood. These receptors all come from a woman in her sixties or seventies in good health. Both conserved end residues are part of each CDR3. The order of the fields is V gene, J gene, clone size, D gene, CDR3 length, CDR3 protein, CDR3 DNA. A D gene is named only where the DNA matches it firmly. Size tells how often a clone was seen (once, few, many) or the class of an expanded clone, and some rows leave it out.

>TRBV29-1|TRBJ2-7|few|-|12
CSTWDGAYEQYF
TGCAGCACCTGGGACGGAGCCTACGAGCAGTACTTC
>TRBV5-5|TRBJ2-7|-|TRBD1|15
CASSLGQGFYNEQYF
TGTGCCAGCAGCTTGGGACAGGGGTTCTACAATGAGCAGTACTTC
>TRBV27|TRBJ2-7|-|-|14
CASSTRDPGYEQYF
TGTGCCAGCAGTACCCGGGACCCAGGCTACGAGCAGTACTTC
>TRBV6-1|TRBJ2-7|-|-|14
CASSDRGLGYEQYF
TGTGCCAGCAGTGATAGGGGGTTGGGCTACGAGCAGTACTTC
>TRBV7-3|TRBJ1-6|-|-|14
CASSLMAGYSPLHF
TGTGCCAGCAGCTTAATGGCAGGTTATTCACCCCTCCACTTT
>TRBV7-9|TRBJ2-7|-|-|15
CASSLHKPNNYEQYF
TGTGCCAGCAGCTTACATAAACCAAACAACTACGAGCAGTACTTC
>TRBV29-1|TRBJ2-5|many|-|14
CSVDDVGAAETQYF
TGCAGCGTTGACGATGTGGGGGCTGCAGAGACCCAGTACTTC
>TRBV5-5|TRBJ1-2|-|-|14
CASSLEVGTYGYTF
TGTGCCAGCAGCTTGGAGGTCGGGACATATGGCTACACCTTC
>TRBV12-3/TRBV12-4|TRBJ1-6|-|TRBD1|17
CASSLARGVSLDSPLHF
TGTGCCAGCAGTTTGGCCAGGGGGGTTTCCCTCGATTCACCCCTCCACTTT
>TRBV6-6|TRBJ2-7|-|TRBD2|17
CASSYSVPGGSPYEQYF
TGTGCCAGCAGTTACTCGGTGCCGGGAGGGTCCCCCTACGAGCAGTACTTC
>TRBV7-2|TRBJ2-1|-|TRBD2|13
CASSVEVGRAGFF
TGTGCCAGCAGCGTAGAGGTCGGGAGGGCCGGGTTCTTC
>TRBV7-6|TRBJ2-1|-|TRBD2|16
CASSRRTSGRYNEQFF
TGTGCCAGCAGCCGCCGGACTAGCGGGAGATATAATGAGCAGTTCTTC
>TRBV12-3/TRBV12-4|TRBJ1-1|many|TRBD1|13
CASSRQGNTEAFF
TGTGCCAGCAGTCGACAGGGGAACACTGAAGCTTTCTTT
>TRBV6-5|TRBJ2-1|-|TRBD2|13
CASSRWTSGEQFF
TGTGCCAGCAGTCGCTGGACTAGCGGGGAGCAGTTCTTC
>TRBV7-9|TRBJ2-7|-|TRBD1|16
CASSKRQGAEPYEQYF
TGTGCCAGCAGCAAAAGACAGGGGGCCGAACCCTACGAGCAGTACTTC
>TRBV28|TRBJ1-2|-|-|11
CASRLSRGYTF
TGTGCCAGCAGACTCTCGCGGGGCTACACCTTC
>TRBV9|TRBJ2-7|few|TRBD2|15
CASSVDPSGFNEQYF
TGTGCCAGCAGCGTAGATCCTAGCGGATTTAACGAGCAGTACTTC
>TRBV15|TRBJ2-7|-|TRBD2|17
CATSREGVAGKKYEQYF
TGTGCCACCAGCAGAGAGGGGGTAGCGGGAAAGAAATACGAGCAGTACTTC
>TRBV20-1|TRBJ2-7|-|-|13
CSARGRASYEQYF
TGCAGTGCCAGGGGCAGGGCGTCCTACGAGCAGTACTTC
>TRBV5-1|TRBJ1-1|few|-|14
CASSLEGMGTEAFF
TGCGCCAGCAGCTTGGAGGGGATGGGAACTGAAGCTTTCTTT
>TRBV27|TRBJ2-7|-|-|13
CASSLFGADEQYF
TGTGCCAGCAGTTTATTTGGGGCAGACGAGCAGTACTTC
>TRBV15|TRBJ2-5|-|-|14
CATSRAGSKETQYF
TGTGCCACCAGCAGAGCCGGTAGTAAAGAGACCCAGTACTTC
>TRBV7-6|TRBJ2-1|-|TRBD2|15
CASSPSGRPYNEQFF
TGTGCCAGCAGCCCTAGCGGGAGACCCTACAATGAGCAGTTCTTC
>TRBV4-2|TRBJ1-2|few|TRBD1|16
CASSQAGQGSTYGYTF
TGTGCCAGCAGCCAAGCTGGACAGGGATCGACCTATGGCTACACCTTC
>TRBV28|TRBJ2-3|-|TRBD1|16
CASSAPGQRRTDTQYF
TGTGCCAGCTCCGCCCCGGGACAGAGAAGGACAGATACGCAGTATTTT
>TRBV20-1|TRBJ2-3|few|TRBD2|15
CSARPSGRRTDTQYF
TGCAGTGCTCGTCCCAGCGGGAGGAGGACAGATACGCAGTATTTT
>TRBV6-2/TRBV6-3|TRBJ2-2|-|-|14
CASSPLANTGELFF
TGTGCCAGCAGTCCTTTAGCGAACACCGGGGAGCTGTTTTTT
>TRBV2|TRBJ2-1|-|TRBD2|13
CATRTSGIYEQFF
TGTGCCACCAGGACTAGCGGGATCTATGAGCAGTTCTTC
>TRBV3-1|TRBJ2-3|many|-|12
CASSQGSDTQYF
TGTGCCAGCAGCCAAGGGTCAGATACGCAGTATTTT
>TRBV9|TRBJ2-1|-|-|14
CASSAGDPYNEQFF
TGTGCCAGCAGCGCGGGAGATCCCTACAATGAGCAGTTCTTC
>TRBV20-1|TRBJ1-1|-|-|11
CSARVVTEAFF
TGCAGTGCTAGAGTGGTCACTGAAGCTTTCTTT
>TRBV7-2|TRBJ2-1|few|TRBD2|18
CAIPLLVGEGPQYNEQFF
TGTGCCATCCCCCTTCTTGTAGGGGAGGGCCCTCAATACAATGAGCAGTTCTTC
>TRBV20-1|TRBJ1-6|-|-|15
CSARDLTQNNSPLHF
TGCAGTGCTAGAGATCTTACGCAAAATAATTCACCCCTCCACTTT
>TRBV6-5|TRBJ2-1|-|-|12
CATQGGGNEQFF
TGTGCCACCCAGGGGGGGGGCAATGAGCAGTTCTTC
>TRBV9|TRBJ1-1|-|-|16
CASSAPRGGRNTEAFF
TGTGCCAGCAGCGCTCCGAGGGGGGGGCGGAACACTGAAGCTTTCTTT
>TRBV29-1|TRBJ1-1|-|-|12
CSTEGVNTEAFF
TGCAGCACAGAGGGGGTGAACACTGAAGCTTTCTTT
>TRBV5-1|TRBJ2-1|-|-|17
CASSPVGGPSSYNEQFF
TGCGCCAGCAGCCCCGTTGGGGGGCCGAGCTCCTACAATGAGCAGTTCTTC
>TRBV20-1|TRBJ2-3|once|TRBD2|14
CSALRTSRADTQYF
TGCAGTGCTCTAAGGACTAGCAGGGCAGATACGCAGTATTTT
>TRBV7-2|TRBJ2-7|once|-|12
CASSIGVLEQYF
TGTGCCAGCAGTATAGGGGTTCTCGAGCAGTACTTC
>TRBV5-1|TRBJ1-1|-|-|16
CAGMRGSLNSNTEAFF
TGCGCCGGCATGCGGGGCAGCTTAAACTCGAACACTGAAGCTTTCTTT